The rows below give T cell receptor beta chains drawn from one sample of a study of blood T cell repertoires in COVID-19. TCRdb keeps only in-frame clones here, not all; method: immunoSEQ multiplex PCR. In the table there are 55,000 to 70,000 clones, over 75% of which are singletons. The specimen was peripheral blood. The receptor source for this set is a man aged 40-50 years with COVID-19, enrolled during active disease. CDR3s include the opening cysteine and the closing phenylalanine or tryptophan. The order of the fields is clone size, J gene, D gene, V gene, CDR3 DNA, CDR3 protein. A D gene is named only where the DNA matches it firmly. Only some rows state a clone size, as once, few, many or a class for expanded clones.

once	TRBJ1-2	TRBD1	TRBV27	TGTGCCAGCAGTTTATTTAAGGGGGCGTTAGGTGGCTACACCTTC	CASSLFKGALGGYTF
once	TRBJ1-2	TRBD1	TRBV18	TGTGCCAGCTCACCACGGGGACAGAATGAGGAGGGCTACACCTTC	CASSPRGQNEEGYTF
NA	TRBJ1-1	NA	TRBV6-1	TGTGCCAGCAGTGACGCCAGGGTTAGAGCTTTCTTT	CASSDARVRAFF
NA	TRBJ2-1	NA	TRBV6-5	TGTGCCAGCAGTTACGGACAGAGATACAATGAGCAGTTCTTC	CASSYGQRYNEQFF
NA	TRBJ2-3	NA	TRBV5-4	TGTGCCAGCAGCTGGGAGGTAGATACGCAGTATTTT	CASSWEVDTQYF
NA	TRBJ2-5	NA	TRBV20-1	TGCAGTGCTAGGAGGGAGACCCAGTACTTC	CSARRETQYF
NA	TRBJ1-5	TRBD1	TRBV10-2	TGCGCCAGCAGTGAGGACAGGGGGTCGGATAGCAATCAGCCCCAGCATTTT	CASSEDRGSDSNQPQHF
NA	TRBJ2-7	TRBD1	TRBV6-6	TGTGCCAGCAGTTACTCGGGAGGACAGGGGGGAGGCGAGCAGTACTTC	CASSYSGGQGGGEQYF
NA	TRBJ2-2	NA	TRBV10-2	TGCGCCAGCAATCAGGGGTACACCGGGGAGCTGTTTTTT	CASNQGYTGELFF
NA	TRBJ1-2	NA	TRBV9	TGTGCCAGCAGCGTAGCGGGATCTGAACACTATGGCTACACCTTC	CASSVAGSEHYGYTF
once	TRBJ1-3	NA	TRBV2	TGTGCCAGCAGTGAAGCTGAGTTATCCTCTGGAAACACCATATATTTT	CASSEAELSSGNTIYF
NA	TRBJ1-5	NA	TRBV3-1/TRBV3-2	TGTGCCAGCAGCCAAGGGGCGTATAGCAATCAGCCCCAGCATTTT	CASSQGAYSNQPQHF
once	TRBJ2-7	TRBD1	TRBV7-2	TGTGCCAGCAGCTTAGACAGGGGGAACGAGCAGTACTTC	CASSLDRGNEQYF
once	TRBJ2-1	TRBD2	TRBV6-5	TGTGCCAGCAGTTACTCGGGACTAGCGGGGGGGCATGAGCAGTTCTTC	CASSYSGLAGGHEQFF
NA	TRBJ1-1	NA	TRBV5-1	TGCGCCAGCAGCCCGGACAACATGAACACTGAAGCTTTCTTT	CASSPDNMNTEAFF
NA	TRBJ2-3	TRBD2	TRBV28	TGTGCCAGCAGTTTATCGCCAAGCGGGGGGAGGGCAGATACGCAGTATTTT	CASSLSPSGGRADTQYF
NA	TRBJ2-7	TRBD1	TRBV6-5	TGTGCCAGCAGTTACTCGATCGGCAGGGGGTCCTACGAGCAGTACTTC	CASSYSIGRGSYEQYF
NA	TRBJ1-6	TRBD1	TRBV28	TGTGCCAGCAAGGGCAGGGGGCGAGTAGGTTCACCCCTCCACTTT	CASKGRGRVGSPLHF
once	TRBJ2-7	NA	TRBV5-1	TGCGCCAGCAGCTTGGACAGGGCCACCTACGAGCAGTACTTC	CASSLDRATYEQYF
NA	TRBJ2-1	NA	TRBV3-1/TRBV3-2	TGTGCCAGCAGCCAAGTTGGAGGGGGCCCCTACAATGAGCAGTTCTTC	CASSQVGGGPYNEQFF
NA	TRBJ2-2	NA	TRBV7-9	TGTGCCCCGGGGAAGGGAAGCGACGGGGAGCTGTTTTTT	CAPGKGSDGELFF
NA	TRBJ1-6	NA	TRBV5-1	TGCGCCAGCAGCTCAGGGGAAAATTCACCCCTCCACTTT	CASSSGENSPLHF
NA	TRBJ2-2	TRBD2	TRBV18	TGTGCCAGCTCACCAGGGACTAGCGGGGGCCCTAACACCGGGGAGCTGTTTTTT	CASSPGTSGGPNTGELFF
few	TRBJ1-4	NA	TRBV5-1	TGCGCCAGCAGCTTGGGGTCGGGGTCGATTGATGAAAAACTGTTTTTT	CASSLGSGSIDEKLFF
NA	TRBJ1-3	NA	TRBV7-2	TGTGCCAGCAGCTTTGAGGGAGGAAACACCATATATTTT	CASSFEGGNTIYF
once	TRBJ1-2	NA	TRBV11-2	TGTGCCAGCAGCTTAGCAGGGCGACGGGACTATGGCTACACCTTC	CASSLAGRRDYGYTF
NA	TRBJ1-4	NA	TRBV5-5	TGTGCCAGCAGCTTGGCCCCTATTGGGGGGCTGTTTTTT	CASSLAPIGGLFF
NA	TRBJ2-5	TRBD2	TRBV3-1/TRBV3-2	TGTGCCAGCAGCCCCTCGACTAGCGGGGCCCGGGGGACCCAGTACTTC	CASSPSTSGARGTQYF
NA	TRBJ2-7	NA	TRBV5-1	TGCGCCAGCAGCTTGGACAGGACGAGCTCCTACGAGCAGTACTTC	CASSLDRTSSYEQYF
NA	TRBJ1-5	NA	TRBV15	TGTGCCACCAGCAGAGATTTGAGAGGCGGCAATCAGCCCCAGCATTTT	CATSRDLRGGNQPQHF
NA	TRBJ1-2	NA	TRBV2	TGTGCCAGCTCGCCGGGGAGGGGAGGCTACACCTTC	CASSPGRGGYTF
NA	TRBJ1-2	TRBD1	TRBV19	TGTGCCAGTGACAGGACAGGGTCCAACTATGGCTACACCTTC	CASDRTGSNYGYTF
NA	TRBJ2-1	TRBD1	TRBV20-1	TGCAGTGCTAGTGATACCGGGACAGGGAAACCTGGGCAGTTCTTC	CSASDTGTGKPGQFF
NA	TRBJ1-5	TRBD1	TRBV2	TGTGCCAGCAGGGCCACAGGGGTACGGCCCCAGCATTTT	CASRATGVRPQHF
NA	TRBJ2-1	TRBD2	TRBV5-6	TGTGCCAGCAGCTCCTCCCGACTAGCGGGGTCTAGCTCCTACAATGAGCAGTTCTTC	CASSSSRLAGSSSYNEQFF
many	TRBJ1-5	TRBD1	TRBV3-1/TRBV3-2	TGTGCCAGCAGCCAAGGGACAGGGGGCAATCAGCCCCAGCATTTT	CASSQGTGGNQPQHF